These 2 T cell receptor beta chains were all obtained from the same sample, sequenced in a study of shared clonotypes between healthy human individuals (dated by TCRdb to about 2020). Library generation was performed with the immunoSEQ multiplex PCR assay. TCRdb took this table from immuneACCESS and kept in-frame rearrangements with V and J called. Such tables lack part of the clones; where checked against another copy, unresolved V genes explain under half of the gap, and the rest is unexplained. The sample table contains some 2,100,000 clones; only one count was recorded for approximately 94% of them. The ten largest clones capture roughly 0.13% of the sample. Sequenced material: naive CD4+ T cells sorted from blood. The meaning of the sample's cell subset or site label: CD45RA+ positively selected. The receptors shown here come from a man younger than 35 in good health.

This rearrangement joins TRBV15 to TRBJ2-7; D tentatively fits TRBD1 or TRBD2 (5 bases each). V lost 0 bases and J 1 base, leaving 13 bases between the germline ends. The CDR3 consists of 16 residues. Looked up from germline, CDR1 is LNHNV and CDR2 is YYDKDF (reference sequence). DNA of the CDR3: TGTGCCACCAGCAGAGATTACGGGGCAACGTCCTACGAGCAGTACTTC. Translation gives CATSRDYGATSYEQYF.

This clone was seen once. An end of the junction differs from the germline gene, which may be a read error. This chain uses TRBV7-7 with TRBJ2-2, with D tentatively TRBD1 (6 bases). The germline V gene encodes CDR1 SSHAT and CDR2 FNYEAQ (reference sequence). This CDR3 spans 14 amino acids. This CDR3 reads CASSLRQGTGELFF. Here the CDR3 DNA reads TGTGCTAGCAGCCTCCGCCAGGGGACCGGGGAGCTGTTTTTT.